This TCR beta chain was sequenced for a study of blood T cell repertoires in COVID-19. The germline V gene encodes CDR1 KGHSH and CDR2 LQKENI. V was cut by 3 bases and J by 2 bases, with 17 bases left in between. This CDR3 comprises 16 residues. Using immunoSEQ multiplex PCR, the repertoire was profiled, and TCRdb retains in-frame clones only, with some absent. The data contain around 84,000 clones, roughly 80% of them singletons. The sequence was collected from a woman aged 35 to 49 with active or convalescent COVID-19. The source material was peripheral blood. The chain combines TRBV18 with TRBJ2-7, with D maybe TRBD1 (5 bases). The CDR3 spells CASSPLAPTATYEQYF. CDR3 sequence (DNA): TGTGCCAGCTCACCGTTGGCTCCGACAGCCACCTACGAGCAGTACTTC.